The 29 T cell receptor beta chains reported below all come from one sample, sequenced in a study of monozygotic twins with inflammatory bowel disease. TCRdb re-called the 5' RACE reads and gives one entry per CDR3 protein, without DNA. The sample's table shows 330,000 or so distinct CDR3 sequences. The sequenced sample was blood. These receptors were collected from a human donor with ulcerative colitis or Crohn's disease, or a healthy co-twin of an affected twin (not recorded which).

The chain carries TRBV12-3 or TRBV12-4 and TRBJ2-1. The CDR3 contains 15 residues. CDR3 sequence: CASSLGEQGKDEQFF.

V gene TRBV25-1 combines with J gene TRBJ2-1; TCRdb returns TRBD1, unconfirmable since there is no DNA. Germline V gene sequence: CDR1 MGHDK, CDR2 SYGVNS. The CDR3 contains 18 residues. The CDR3 here is CASSDPRDRGIPFGEQFF.

V is TRBV20-1 and J is TRBJ1-6; TCRdb gives TRBD1 as the D gene, but with no DNA this cannot be confirmed. The CDR3 is made up of 13 amino acids. Germline V gives CDR1 DFQATT, CDR2 SNEGSKA (reference sequence). This CDR3 reads CSPQGVGNSPLHF.

V usage is TRBV7-9 and J usage is TRBJ1-2. CDR3 length: 16 amino acids. The germline V gene encodes CDR1 SEHNR and CDR2 FQNEAQ (reference sequence). The CDR3 is CASSPQEQRANYGYTF.

The V call is TRBV5-4, the J call TRBJ2-1; lacking DNA, the TRBD2 call made by TCRdb goes unchecked. The CDR3 has 16 amino acids. Germline-derived CDR1 and CDR2 are SGHNT and YYREEE (reference sequence). CDR3 sequence: CASSLPSSGTYNEQFF.

V is TRBV5-1 and J is TRBJ2-7. The length of the CDR3 is 12 residues. CDR1 and CDR2 from the germline V gene are SGHRS and YFSETQ. The CDR3 protein is CASSSGSYEQYF.

This chain joins TRBV30 and TRBJ2-4; TCRdb picks TRBD2, but there is no DNA to check that call. The germline V gene has CDR1 GTSNPN and CDR2 SVGIG (reference sequence). The CDR3 spans 15 residues. The CDR3 is CAWSGGPLAKNIQYF.

The chain carries TRBV5-1 and TRBJ2-7. CDR3 size: 14 residues. Germline V gene sequence: CDR1 SGHRS, CDR2 YFSETQ. The CDR3 protein is CASSSTENPDEQYF.

V is TRBV28 and J is TRBJ2-3. This CDR3 has 13 residues. The germline CDR1 and CDR2 sequences are MDHEN and SYDVKM. The CDR3 sequence is CASRSGSTDTQYF.

This chain joins TRBV6-1 and TRBJ2-7. Germline lookup yields CDR1 MNHNS and CDR2 SASEGT. The CDR3 has 15 residues. The CDR3 spells CASSPVLGDPYEQYF.

The rearrangement links TRBV5-4 to TRBJ2-1; TCRdb indicates TRBD2, and absent DNA this call remains unverified. Per the germline V gene, CDR1 is SGHNT and CDR2 is YYREEE (reference sequence). The CDR3 is made up of 14 amino acids. CDR3: CASSSTRGVNEQFF. The full variable domain, in which reference TRBV5-4 and TRBJ2-1 provide the parts outside the CDR3, is ETGVTQSPTHLIKTRGQQVTLRCSSQSGHNTVSWYQQALGQGPQFIFQYYREEENGRGNFPPRFSGLQFPNYSSELNVNALELDDSALYLCASSSTRGVNEQFFGPGTRLTVL.

The CDR3 sequence is CASSLLLAGYNEQFF. The chain carries TRBV7-6 and TRBJ2-1; the TCRdb call, TRBD2, lacks DNA for checking. This CDR3 spans 15 amino acids. Germline values: CDR1 SGHVS, CDR2 FNYEAQ. The full variable domain, its missing parts supplied by reference TRBV7-6 and TRBJ2-1, is GAGVSQSPRYKVTKRGQDVALRCDPISGHVSLYWYRQALGQGPEFLTYFNYEAQQDKSGLPNDRFSAERPEGSISTLTIQRTEQRDSAMYRCASSLLLAGYNEQFFGPGTRLTVL.

The chain links TRBV7-7 to TRBJ2-1; lacking DNA, the TRBD2 call made by TCRdb goes unchecked. The CDR3 sequence is 16 residues long. CDR1 and CDR2 from the germline V gene are SSHAT and FNYEAQ (reference sequence). The CDR3 sequence is CASSQGPSGLNNEQFF.

This chain connects TRBV20-1 to TRBJ2-1; as DNA is missing, the TRBD2 call by TCRdb cannot be tested. The CDR3 totals 18 residues. Germline loops: CDR1 DFQATT, CDR2 SNEGSKA (reference sequence). The CDR3 protein is CSARWEETKRESYNEQFF.

The V gene is TRBV5-1, the J gene TRBJ2-7; there is no DNA to check the TCRdb D call of TRBD2. Germline V gene data show CDR1 as SGHRS and CDR2 as YFSETQ. This CDR3 has 14 residues. The chain's CDR3 is CASSLDAGTYEQYF.

The chain couples TRBV15 to TRBJ1-5. The CDR3 is 13 residues long. Germline CDR1 reads LNHNV; CDR2 reads YYDKDF (reference sequence). CDR3 sequence: CAVGLEQHQPQHF.

The chain is built from TRBV15 and TRBJ2-7; TCRdb reports TRBD1, a call that lacks DNA to check it against. This CDR3 spans 17 amino acids. Per the germline V gene, CDR1 is LNHNV and CDR2 is YYDKDF (reference sequence). CDR3 protein: CATSRDYGRRVSYEQYF.

The V and J genes are TRBV12-3 or TRBV12-4 and TRBJ2-3. This CDR3 has 11 residues. The chain's CDR3 is CASSLTNTQYF.

This chain joins TRBV7-2 and TRBJ1-4; TCRdb's assignment of TRBD1 cannot be checked, as there is no DNA. The CDR3 runs 15 residues. Looked up from germline, CDR1 is SGHTA and CDR2 is FQGNSA. The chain's CDR3 is CASSDPGTTREKLFF. Full variable domain (outside the CDR3, taken from reference TRBV7-2 and TRBJ1-4): GAGVSQSPSNKVTEKGKDVELRCDPISGHTALYWYRQSLGQGLEFLIYFQGNSAPDKSGLPSDRFSAERTGGSVSTLTIQRTQQEDSAVYLCASSDPGTTREKLFFGSGTQLSVL.

This chain uses TRBV10-3 with TRBJ2-7; no DNA is available, so the TRBD1 call from TCRdb remains unchecked. Looked up from germline, CDR1 is ENHRY and CDR2 is SYGVKD. The CDR3 sequence is 13 residues long. CDR3 protein: CAISGGQGGEQYF.

The rearrangement links TRBV11-2 to TRBJ2-5; TCRdb outputs TRBD1, but without DNA this stays unchecked. CDR1 SGHAT and CDR2 FQNNGV come from the germline V gene. The CDR3 loop spans 13 amino acids. CDR3 residues: CASSLEGPGAQYF.

Here the CDR3 reads CSAPGTGVYNEQFF. The chain joins TRBV29-1 to TRBJ2-1; lacking DNA, the TRBD1 call made by TCRdb goes unchecked. This CDR3 is 14 amino acids long. Per germline, CDR1 SQVTM and CDR2 ANQGSEA.

The chain carries TRBV7-9 and TRBJ1-1; TCRdb selects TRBD1, and the lack of DNA leaves this call unchecked. The germline V gene has CDR1 SEHNR and CDR2 FQNEAQ (reference sequence). The CDR3 covers 11 residues. The CDR3: CASSQDSRAFF.

The chain employs TRBV29-1 and TRBJ2-5; TCRdb's assignment of TRBD2 cannot be checked, as there is no DNA. This CDR3 is built from 12 residues. Germline-derived CDR1 and CDR2 are SQVTM and ANQGSEA. This chain's CDR3 is CSVATSPETQYF.

This chain joins TRBV6-5 and TRBJ2-1; TCRdb proposes TRBD1, but this gene call is untestable without DNA. This CDR3 comprises 14 residues. Germline V CDR1 and CDR2: MNHEY, SVGAGI. CDR3: CASSSPTGNNEQFF.

The chain links TRBV20-1 to TRBJ2-1. Germline V gene sequence: CDR1 DFQATT, CDR2 SNEGSKA (reference sequence). This CDR3 has 11 amino acids. CDR3 loop: CSASRNNEQFF.

This chain joins TRBV18 and TRBJ1-1; the D call of TRBD1 rests on TCRdb alone, since no DNA is present to check it. In germline, CDR1 is KGHSH, CDR2 LQKENI. The CDR3 extends over 15 amino acids. The CDR3: CASSPGQGVGAEAFF.

The J gene is TRBJ2-7, the V gene TRBV3-1; TCRdb's D call of TRBD1 is untestable without DNA. CDR1 LGHDT and CDR2 YNNKEL come from the germline V gene (reference sequence). The CDR3 length is 14 residues. The CDR3 here is CASSQDDRYYEQYF.

The chain has TRBV7-9 and TRBJ2-6; as DNA is missing, the TRBD1 call by TCRdb cannot be tested. Germline V CDR1 and CDR2: SEHNR, FQNEAQ (reference sequence). CDR3 length: 15 residues. Here the CDR3 reads CASSFFGPGANVLTF.